Each of the 10 T cell receptor beta chains below was sequenced from the same sample in a study of shared clonotypes between healthy human individuals. Clones were read by immunoSEQ multiplex PCR, and TCRdb kept only the in-frame ones, dropping some. The data show about 490,000 clones, with over 65% seen just once and approximately 13% held by the top ten. Sequencing was performed on PBMCs. The receptors here all came from a woman between 40 and 50 years old in good health. Some clones in this sample may be carry-over from other donors' samples.

The chain combines TRBV28 with TRBJ2-2, with a weak D call TRBD2 (5 bases). Germline CDR1 and CDR2: MDHEN and SYDVKM. The CDR3 runs to 13 residues. The V end lost 6 bases, the J end lost 7 bases, and 12 bases lay between the germline ends. The CDR3 DNA sequence: TGTGCCAGCAGCCTGGGGAGAGGCGGGGAGCTGTTTTTT. Amino acids: CASSLGRGGELFF.

This clone was seen many times. This rearrangement joins TRBV30 to TRBJ1-4, with D perhaps TRBD1 (5 bases). CDR3 size: 14 residues. The V end lost 8 bases, the J end lost 4 bases, and 17 bases lay between the germline ends. Germline V gene lookup returns CDR1 GTSNPN and CDR2 SVGIG (reference sequence). The CDR3 DNA follows: TGTGCCCACGGCGGGGACCGGCGTAATGAAAAACTGTTTTTT. Amino acids: CAHGGDRRNEKLFF.

This clone was recorded only once. The chain combines TRBV28 with TRBJ2-7; 13 nucleotides agree with TRBD2. Germline assignment: CDR1 MDHEN and CDR2 SYDVKM. The CDR3 totals 17 residues. The V gene end was trimmed by 4 bases and the J gene end by 2 bases; junction bases not matched to a gene: 8. DNA of the CDR3: TGTGCCAGCAGTTCGGGACTAGCGGGGAGGAAGACCTACGAGCAGTACTTC. Its translation: CASSSGLAGRKTYEQYF.

The gene calls are TRBV6-6 and TRBJ1-2; 7 bases agree with TRBD1. J was trimmed by 5 bases and V by 5 bases; bases with no gene match: 8. The CDR3 contains 14 residues. Germline V lookup: CDR1 MNHNY, CDR2 SVGAGI (reference sequence). The CDR3 coding sequence is TGTGCCAGCAGTCAAACCGGGACAGAGTATGGCTACACCTTC. It codes for CASSQTGTEYGYTF.

The chain uses TRBV11-2 and TRBJ2-7; no firm D call. This CDR3 comprises 15 residues. The V and J ends lost 1 base and 2 bases respectively, with 12 bases between them. Germline CDR1 and CDR2: SGHAT and FQNNGV. CDR3 bases: TGTGCCAGCAGCTTAGGGCGGACCCACACCTACGAGCAGTACTTC. Protein: CASSLGRTHTYEQYF.

The chain employs TRBV2 and TRBJ1-4, with TRBD1 identical over 7 bases. This CDR3 spans 13 amino acids. The V segment lost 7 bases and the J segment 8 bases; nucleotides outside the gene matches: 7. Germline V lookup: CDR1 SNHLY, CDR2 FYNNEI. The CDR3 sequence: CASTGGTAEKLFF. DNA of the CDR3: TGTGCCAGCACCGGCGGGACAGCCGAAAAACTGTTTTTT.

The chain couples TRBV5-4 to TRBJ1-5; D is perhaps TRBD1 (5 bases). V lost 0 bases to trimming and J lost 7 bases, with 8 bases between them. The germline CDR1 and CDR2 sequences are SGHNT and YYREEE (reference sequence). This CDR3 is 13 amino acids long. The CDR3 loop is CASSLEGRQPQHF. In DNA, the CDR3 is TGTGCCAGCAGCTTGGAGGGACGGCAGCCCCAGCATTTT. Variable domain in full (rest from reference TRBV5-4 and TRBJ1-5): ETGVTQSPTHLIKTRGQQVTLRCSSQSGHNTVSWYQQALGQGPQFIFQYYREEENGRGNFPPRFSGLQFPNYSSELNVNALELDDSALYLCASSLEGRQPQHFGDGTRLSIL.

The V call is TRBV19, the J call TRBJ1-5; D possibly corresponds to TRBD1 (6 bases). Germline V gene sequence: CDR1 LNHDA, CDR2 SQIVND (reference sequence). CDR3 length equals 20 residues. V lost 3 bases and J lost 0, with 24 bases in between. CDR3 amino acids: CASSIPPGHLGIYSNQPQHF. DNA of the CDR3: TGTGCCAGTAGTATCCCTCCGGGACACCTGGGGATTTATAGCAATCAGCCCCAGCATTTT.

V usage is TRBV7-2 and J usage is TRBJ2-7; TRBD1 aligns across 7 bases. Germline trimming cut 1 base from V and 2 bases from J; bases unmatched to any gene: 5. The CDR3 sequence is 15 residues long. Germline values: CDR1 SGHTA, CDR2 FQGNSA. The CDR3 loop reads CASSLVPGGTYEQYF. CDR3 sequence (DNA): TGTGCCAGCAGCTTAGTCCCAGGGGGAACCTACGAGCAGTACTTC.

This sequence joins TRBV15 and TRBJ1-2; maybe TRBD1 (6 bases). The germline V and J ends were trimmed by 4 bases and 4 bases, with 13 bases remaining between them. The germline gives CDR1 LNHNV, CDR2 YYDKDF (reference sequence). This CDR3 has 14 residues. Here the CDR3 DNA reads TGTGCCACCAGCACACAGGGTTTGTTCTATGGCTACACCTTC. This codes for CATSTQGLFYGYTF.